Listed here is a single T cell receptor (beta chain). Its antigen remains unidentified. V was shortened by 2 bases and J by 0 bases, with 10 bases between the two germline ends. The CDR3 spans 15 residues. The library was made from cDNA and included unique molecular identifiers. TCRdb re-derived calls from the PCR reads in MiXCR, one entry per CDR3 protein. The data show around 770,000 distinct CDR3 sequences, around 46% seen once. The data stem from a study of post-analysis software for immune sequencing data. The study, taken as a whole, reports: Compared with controls, patients showed significantly lower normalized Chao1 diversity. There were a handful of TRBV segments more frequent in patients than controls, and TRBV5-6, TRBV5-1 and TRBV20-1 were among them.

This TCR derives from a girl aged 5 to 17 with multiple sclerosis. Sequencing used blood. V and J are TRBV12-3 or TRBV12-4 and TRBJ1-1, with D tentatively TRBD1 (5 bases). The CDR3 sequence: CASSLWGTMNTEAFF. The CDR3 coding sequence is TGTGCCAGCAGTTTATGGGGGACCATGAACACTGAAGCTTTCTTT.